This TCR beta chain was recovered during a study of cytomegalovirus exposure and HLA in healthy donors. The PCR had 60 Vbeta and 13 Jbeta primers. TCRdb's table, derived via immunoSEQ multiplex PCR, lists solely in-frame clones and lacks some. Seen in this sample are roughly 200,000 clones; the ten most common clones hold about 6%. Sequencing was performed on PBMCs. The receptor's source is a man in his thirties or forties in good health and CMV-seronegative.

Written as DNA, the CDR3 is TGCGCCAGCAGCCCGGGAAACTCCTACAATGAGCAGTTCTTC. This translates into CASSPGNSYNEQFF. The genes are TRBV5-1 and TRBJ2-1; D may be TRBD2 (5 bases). The CDR3 totals 14 residues. The ends were cut back, 4 bases at V and 0 bases at J, with 8 bases in the middle. From germline, CDR1 is SGHRS and CDR2 YFSETQ.